This T cell receptor (beta chain) was identified during a study of CD4 T cells in relation to SARS-CoV-2 and coronaviruses. Background on the study: Convalescent patients had median age about 40 years, range roughly 21 to 75.

V lost 4 bases, J lost 4 bases, and 14 bases lay in between. The germline V gene encodes CDR1 SQVTM and CDR2 ANQGSEA. The CDR3 runs to 14 residues. With regard to this clone: Its antigen remains unidentified.

Using immunoSEQ multiplex PCR, the repertoire was profiled, and TCRdb retains in-frame clones only, with some absent. The sample includes roughly 43,000 clones, about 80% seen only once; the top ten take over 1.1%. The sequence derives from an adult with COVID-19. The source material was naive CD4+ T cells from PBMCs, cultured in vitro. As to subset: naive CD4+ T cells isolated by negative enrichment. This chain connects TRBV29-1 to TRBJ1-5; maybe TRBD1 (5 bases). CDR3: CSVVDPGGNQPQHF. For the CDR3, the DNA is TGCAGCGTTGTAGACCCCGGGGGTAATCAGCCCCAGCATTTT. The whole variable domain, filled in from reference TRBV29-1 and TRBJ1-5, reads SAVISQKPSRDICQRGTSLTIQCQVDSQVTMMFWYRQQPGQSLTLIATANQGSEATYESGFVIDKFPISRPNLTFSTLTVSNMSPEDSSIYLCSVVDPGGNQPQHFGDGTRLSIL.